Below, one TCR beta chain is given with its context. The CDR3 runs to 16 residues. Germline V gene data show CDR1 as DFQATT and CDR2 as SNEGSKA (reference sequence). These data belong to a study of human CD8 memory T cell subsets. By UMI-labeled 5' RACE, the TCR beta libraries were made. After re-calling the 5' RACE reads, TCRdb lists one entry per CDR3 protein, DNA absent. This table lists about 10,000 distinct CDR3 sequences. V usage is TRBV20-1 and J usage is TRBJ2-3; TCRdb gives TRBD2 as the D gene, but with no DNA this cannot be confirmed. The receptor was derived from a human donor in good health. Sequencing input: CD8+ stem-like memory T cells (TSCM and TCM) sorted from PBMCs. The subset denotes: stem-like memory CD8 T cells (TSTEM), CCR7+ PD-1- TIGIT-. The chain's CDR3 is CSARDTSGGEADTQYF.